Listed here are 26 T cell receptor beta chains from one sample, sequenced in a study of blood T cell repertoires in COVID-19. Here immunoSEQ multiplex PCR was the method, and the copy in TCRdb shows in-frame clones only, minus some. The data show approximately 170,000 clones, over 75% seen once. The sequencing input was PBMCs or T cells enriched from blood (not recorded which). The receptors derive from a woman aged 18 to 35 who had recovered from COVID-19.

The V and J genes are TRBV9 and TRBJ2-3; D gene uncertain. V lost 3 bases, J lost 7 bases, and 9 bases lay in between. The germline CDR1 and CDR2 sequences are SGDLS and YYNGEE. The CDR3 is 12 amino acids. The CDR3: CASSDEENTQYF. The CDR3 coding sequence is TGTGCCAGCAGCGACGAGGAGAATACGCAGTATTTT. Drawing the rest from reference TRBV9 and TRBJ2-3, the complete variable domain is DSGVTQTPKHLITATGQRVTLRCSPRSGDLSVYWYQQSLDQGLQFLIQYYNGEERAKGNILERFSAQQFPDLHSELNLSSLELGDSALYFCASSDEENTQYFGPGTRLTVL.

V usage is TRBV5-5 and J usage is TRBJ2-1; perhaps TRBD2 as D (5 bases). The CDR3 is made up of 18 amino acids. Per the germline V gene, CDR1 is SGHKS and CDR2 is YYEKEE (reference sequence). V was shortened by 0 bases and J by 0 bases, with 16 bases between the two germline ends. The CDR3 sequence: CASSLVPNLSGSYNEQFF. For the CDR3, the DNA is TGTGCCAGCAGCTTGGTTCCAAATCTAAGCGGCTCCTACAATGAGCAGTTCTTC. The full variable domain, its missing parts supplied by reference TRBV5-5 and TRBJ2-1, is DAGVTQSPTHLIKTRGQQVTLRCSPISGHKSVSWYQQVLGQGPQFIFQYYEKEERGRGNFPDRFSARQFPNYSSELNVNALLLGDSALYLCASSLVPNLSGSYNEQFFGPGTRLTVL.

The chain links TRBV4-3 to TRBJ2-7; 11 bases line up with TRBD1. V lost 0 bases and J lost 4; bases outside the gene matches: 5. The CDR3 contains 16 residues. Germline-derived CDR1 and CDR2 are LGHNA and YSLEER. Here the CDR3 reads CASSQDRGTGGYEQYF. CDR3 sequence (DNA): TGCGCCAGCAGCCAAGATCGTGGGACAGGGGGATACGAGCAGTACTTC.

This chain uses TRBV5-1 with TRBJ2-1; 7 bases align to TRBD2. The germline CDR1 and CDR2 sequences are SGHRS and YFSETQ. CDR3 length: 15 amino acids. Losses at the gene ends were 4 bases for V and 0 bases for J; bases not matched to a gene: 4. DNA of the CDR3: TGCGCCAGCAGCCCCCGGGACTACTCCTACAATGAGCAGTTCTTC. This codes for CASSPRDYSYNEQFF.

V usage is TRBV27 and J usage is TRBJ1-2; D is ambiguous. V was cut by 2 bases and J by 2 bases, with 6 bases left in between. The CDR3 extends over 13 amino acids. Germline CDR1 reads MNHEY; CDR2 reads SMNVEV (reference sequence). DNA of the CDR3: TGTGCCAGCAGTTTACGGGAGAACTATGGCTACACCTTC. Translating it yields CASSLRENYGYTF.

V gene TRBV11-2 combines with J gene TRBJ2-7; D gene ambiguous. Deletions cut 3 bases from V and 0 bases from J, with 3 bases between. The germline gives CDR1 SGHAT, CDR2 FQNNGV. The CDR3 has 12 residues. DNA of the CDR3: TGTGCCAGCAGCTTCATCTCCTACGAGCAGTACTTC. This translates into CASSFISYEQYF.

This sequence joins TRBV18 and TRBJ2-7; 8 nucleotides align to TRBD1. The germline V gene encodes CDR1 KGHSH and CDR2 LQKENI. The CDR3 contains 13 residues. With 3 bases clipped from V and 6 bases from J, the junction kept 4 bases outside the gene matches. The chain's CDR3 is CASSPDRVIEQYF. The CDR3 DNA is TGTGCCAGCTCACCGGACAGGGTGATCGAGCAGTACTTC. Based on the CDR3 plus reference TRBV18 and TRBJ2-7, the full variable domain is NAGVMQNPRHLVRRRGQEARLRCSPMKGHSHVYWYRQLPEEGLKFMVYLQKENIIDESGMPKERFSAEFPKEGPSILRIQQVVRGDSAAYFCASSPDRVIEQYFGPGTRLTVT.

The chain employs TRBV5-1 and TRBJ1-6; D perhaps matches TRBD1 (6 bases). CDR1 is SGHRS, CDR2 YFSETQ, per germline. V was trimmed by 4 bases and J by 8 bases, leaving 16 bases between them. The CDR3 loop spans 15 amino acids. CDR3 sequence (DNA): TGCGCCAGCAGCCGGAGACAGGCTCCAGATTCACCCCTCCACTTT. Encoded protein: CASSRRQAPDSPLHF.

The chain recombines TRBV27 with TRBJ1-4, with D possibly matching TRBD1 (5 bases). Germline CDR1 and CDR2: MNHEY and SMNVEV (reference sequence). Trimming cost V 6 bases and J 7 bases, with 18 bases left between them. The CDR3 covers 15 residues. The CDR3 nucleotides read TGTGCCAGCAGCTCCGCGGTGGGGGGAGGTGAAAAACTGTTTTTT. It is translated as CASSSAVGGGEKLFF.

The J gene is TRBJ1-4, the V gene TRBV4-3; no reliable D call. The V and J ends lost 4 bases and 4 bases respectively, with 13 bases between them. Germline V gene lookup returns CDR1 LGHNA and CDR2 YSLEER. The CDR3 contains 15 residues. CDR3 coding DNA: TGCGCCAGCAGCCTCCTGCCACGGGTTAATGAAAAACTGTTTTTT. Translation gives CASSLLPRVNEKLFF.

The J gene is TRBJ2-5, the V gene TRBV2, with 14 positions matching TRBD2. CDR3 size: 17 residues. V dropped 7 bases and J dropped 2; count of bases not matched to a gene: 9. Germline-derived CDR1 and CDR2 are SNHLY and FYNNEI. The CDR3: CASTLFGLAGGQETQYF. In nucleotides, the CDR3 is TGTGCCAGCACCCTCTTCGGACTAGCGGGAGGTCAAGAGACCCAGTACTTC.

This rearrangement joins TRBV18 to TRBJ2-5, with TRBD2 identical over 8 bases. The V segment lost 4 bases and the J segment 9 bases; nucleotides outside the gene matches: 4. Per the germline V gene, CDR1 is KGHSH and CDR2 is LQKENI. The CDR3 length is 12 residues. CDR3 nucleotides: TGTGCCAGCTCACGCGGGCGGGAGGCCCAGTACTTC. As protein: CASSRGREAQYF.

The chain recombines TRBV3-1 (or the pseudogene TRBV3-2) with TRBJ1-2, with 8 bases identical to TRBD1. J lost 5 bases, V lost 4 bases, and 6 bases had no gene match. Germline V gives CDR1 LGHDT, CDR2 YNNKEL (reference sequence). The CDR3 spans 14 residues. CDR3 DNA sequence: TGTGCCAGCAGCCCCCGAACAGGGGGATATGGCTACACCTTC. It specifies CASSPRTGGYGYTF.

The chain is built from TRBV3-1 (or the pseudogene TRBV3-2) and TRBJ1-1; D not resolved. Germline CDR1 and CDR2: LGHDT and YNNKEL (reference sequence). Between the trimmed V and J ends, which lost 3 bases and 4 bases, there was a span of 9 bases. The length of the CDR3 is 13 residues. The CDR3 here is CASSHRLATEAFF. As DNA, the CDR3 is TGTGCCAGCAGCCATCGTTTGGCCACTGAAGCTTTCTTT.

The sample holds a few counts of this clone. This chain links TRBV19 with TRBJ1-1; D not certain. V lost 3 bases and J 5 bases, leaving 10 bases between the germline ends. The CDR3 is 13 amino acids. Germline CDR1 LNHDA, CDR2 SQIVND (reference sequence). CDR3 sequence: CASSMPQNTEAFF. The CDR3 region has the DNA TGTGCCAGTAGTATGCCACAGAATACTGAAGCTTTCTTT. The full variable domain, its missing parts supplied by reference TRBV19 and TRBJ1-1, is DGGITQSPKYLFRKEGQNVTLSCEQNLNHDAMYWYRQDPGQGLRLIYYSQIVNDFQKGDIAEGYSVSREKKESFPLTVTSAQKNPTAFYLCASSMPQNTEAFFGQGTRLTVV.

The chain couples TRBV6-5 to TRBJ1-6, with TRBD1 matching 9 bases. Trimming cost V 5 bases and J 7 bases; bases outside gene matches: 3. Germline CDR1 MNHEY, CDR2 SVGAGI. CDR3 length equals 14 residues. The CDR3 nucleotides are TGTGCCAGCAGTAAGACAGGGGGAAATTCACCCCTCCACTTT. Its protein is CASSKTGGNSPLHF.

This chain links TRBV21-1 with TRBJ2-7; the tabulated D call, TRBD2, remains unverified against the DNA. TRBV21-1 is deemed a pseudogene. The CDR3 totals 18 residues. CDR3 nucleotide sequence: TGTGCCAGCAGCAAAAAGGGGGGACTAGCGGAAAGCTCCTACGAGCAGTACTTC. Its protein is CASSKKGGLAESSYEQYF.

Of note for this clone: At one boundary the junction diverges from the germline segment, which might be a read error. This chain links TRBV28 with TRBJ1-1; no clear D. The CDR3 runs 13 residues. Germline lookup yields CDR1 MDHEN and CDR2 SYDVKM. This CDR3 reads CVSGAGMNTEAFF. In DNA form, the CDR3 reads TGTGTCAGCGGCGCGGGAATGAACACTGAAGCTTTCTTT.

Only a few counts were recorded for this clone. V and J are TRBV19 and TRBJ1-5, with no clear D. Germline CDR1 reads LNHDA; CDR2 reads SQIVND (reference sequence). The CDR3 has 14 amino acids. The V end was cut by 7 bases, the J end by 5 bases, with 15 bases between. CDR3 sequence: CASMAHGLHQPQHF. CDR3 in DNA: TGTGCCAGTATGGCACACGGGTTGCATCAGCCCCAGCATTTT.

The chain combines TRBV7-9 with TRBJ2-3, with D unclear. Germline CDR1 SEHNR, CDR2 FQNEAQ (reference sequence). The germline V and J ends were trimmed by 0 bases and 2 bases, with 9 bases remaining between them. The CDR3 sequence is 15 residues long. The CDR3 here is CASSLAPGTTDTQYF. CDR3 coding DNA: TGTGCCAGCAGCTTAGCCCCAGGAACCACAGATACGCAGTATTTT.

V and J are TRBV7-3 and TRBJ2-3; 7 nucleotides match TRBD2. The V gene's germline CDR1 is SGHTA and CDR2 FQGTGA. The J segment lost 6 bases and the V segment lost 5 bases, leaving 5 bases of the junction unmatched. This CDR3 has 13 residues. As DNA, the CDR3 is TGTGCCAGCAGCCCTCAGGGAGGGGATACGCAGTATTTT. Translation: CASSPQGGDTQYF.

The chain is built from TRBV19 and TRBJ1-6; D uncertain. CDR3 length: 13 amino acids. The V end lost 3 bases, the J end lost 14 bases, and 14 bases lay between the germline ends. CDR1 and CDR2 (germline): LNHDA, SQIVND (reference sequence). The CDR3 sequence: CASSITTRESLHF. The CDR3 DNA sequence: TGTGCCAGTAGTATTACAACCCGGGAGTCCCTCCACTTT. Full variable domain (missing parts from reference TRBV19 and TRBJ1-6): DGGITQSPKYLFRKEGQNVTLSCEQNLNHDAMYWYRQDPGQGLRLIYYSQIVNDFQKGDIAEGYSVSREKKESFPLTVTSAQKNPTAFYLCASSITTRESLHFGNGTRLTVT.

This sequence joins TRBV15 and TRBJ2-7; 12 bases align to TRBD2. CDR1 LNHNV and CDR2 YYDKDF come from the germline V gene (reference sequence). This CDR3 comprises 14 residues. The J segment lost 10 bases and the V segment lost 0 bases, leaving 4 bases of the junction unmatched. In DNA, the CDR3 is TGTGCCACCAGCAGAGATCGGACTAGCGGGATTCAGTACTTC. It codes for CATSRDRTSGIQYF.

The DNA of the CDR3 is TGTGCCAGCAGCCAGGGCAACAGGGGGCTTCTGTACTTC. Protein sequence: CASSQGNRGLLYF. The rearrangement uses TRBV4-2 and TRBJ2-4; 9 nucleotides agree with TRBD1. In germline, CDR1 is LGHNA, CDR2 YNFKEQ. The CDR3 is 13 amino acids. V shed 3 bases and J 15 bases; nucleotides not matched to a gene: 9.

This chain joins TRBV19 and TRBJ1-4, with D possibly matching TRBD1 (6 bases). V was trimmed by 7 bases and J by 5 bases, leaving 14 bases between them. The CDR3 is 14 residues long. Looked up from germline, CDR1 is LNHDA and CDR2 is SQIVND (reference sequence). In nucleotides, the CDR3 is TGTGCCAGTACGCTGGGACAACTAAATGAAAAACTGTTTTTT. Protein: CASTLGQLNEKLFF.

The V gene is TRBV28, the J gene TRBJ1-3; 8 bases match TRBD1. J gave up 4 bases and V 5 bases, and 7 bases lay outside the gene matches. The CDR3 is 15 amino acids. Germline CDR1 MDHEN, CDR2 SYDVKM. The CDR3 spells CASSPGGASGNTIYF. The CDR3 nucleotides read TGTGCCAGCAGTCCAGGGGGCGCTTCGGGAAACACCATATATTTT.